This T cell receptor (beta chain) was identified in a study of T cells expressing NK-cell markers. The CDR3 has 15 amino acids. The germline gives CDR1 LGHDT, CDR2 YNNKEL (reference sequence). TCRdb re-called the 5' RACE reads and shows each CDR3 protein once, DNA omitted. The listing contains about 430,000 distinct CDR3 sequences. The J gene is TRBJ2-1, the V gene TRBV3-1; TCRdb selects TRBD2, and the lack of DNA leaves this call unchecked. The sequencing input was blood T cells: a sorted CD56 or NKG2C T cell subset, CD4+ or CD8+ T cells, or bulk PBMC T cells (not recorded which). The receptor's source is a woman between 50 and 59 years old in good health. This CDR3 is CASSQVSGIYNEQFF.